This TCR beta chain was sequenced for a study of Ad26.COV2.S vaccination and SARS-CoV-2 variants. Study results and caveats: Researchers reported similar non-spike TCR breadth in vaccine and placebo recipients. The TCR breadth and depth analyses may have produced an underestimate of total T cell responses.

The CDR3 sequence is 11 residues long. V was shortened by 5 bases and J by 4 bases, with 6 bases between the two germline ends. Germline CDR1 reads SEHNR; CDR2 reads FQNEAQ (reference sequence). TCRdb's table, derived via immunoSEQ multiplex PCR, lists solely in-frame clones and lacks some. The sample lists 300,000 to 450,000 clones; 85% were seen once. This clone appeared a few times. Antigen: not known. Treatment: about 20 received Ad26.COV2.S at low or high dose, single or two shots; roughly 5 received placebo; per-sample allocation not given. Specimens were obtained on day 63 following the first vaccine or placebo injection.

The chain uses TRBV7-9 and TRBJ2-7; D is unresolved. The sample was peripheral blood, taken in a trial of Ad26.COV2.S vaccine versus placebo. This clonotype was sampled from a person between 18 and 65 years old who received the Ad26.COV2.S COVID-19 vaccine or a placebo. Here the CDR3 reads CASSGKYEQYF. CDR3 bases: TGTGCCAGCAGCGGGAAGTACGAGCAGTACTTC.